The rows below give T cell receptor beta chains drawn from one sample of a study of blood T cells in healthy people across ages. TCRdb reprocessed the 5' RACE reads with MiXCR, giving one entry per CDR3 protein. The repertoire holds roughly 1 million distinct CDR3 sequences, with under 30% as singletons. These sequences were also reported in another study, on T cells of mothers and their children.

The specimen sequenced was blood. These receptors came from a girl aged 2 to 10 in good health. CDR3s include the opening cysteine and the closing phenylalanine or tryptophan. The D gene is left open where the match is weak. Clone sizes are given selectively: once, few, many, or a class where the clone is expanded.

TGTGCCAGCAGCTTAGGGTCTGGCCTCCTTTCTGACTATGGCTACACCTTC CASSLGSGLLSDYGYTF TRBV11-2 - - TRBJ1-2
TGTGCCAGCAGCTTCGGGATGGAGCAGTACTTC CASSFGMEQYF TRBV7-9 - - TRBJ2-5
TGTGCCAGCAGTGCACAGAAAATAAACACCGGGGAGCTGTTTTTT CASSAQKINTGELFF TRBV2 - - TRBJ2-2
TGCGCCAGCAGCTTGGCGGGAAACTCTAGGTGGGAAGAGACCCAGTACTTC CASSLAGNSRWEETQYF TRBV5-1 - - TRBJ2-5
TGTGCCAGCAGCTTACGGTTTATAAATGAGCAGTTCTTC CASSLRFINEQFF TRBV7-3 - - TRBJ2-1
TGTGCCAGCACGGGGACCCATACCTACGAGCAGTACTTC CASTGTHTYEQYF TRBV12-3/TRBV12-4 - - TRBJ2-7
TGTGCCAGCAGTGGGACAGGGACGAACACTGAAGCTTTCTTT CASSGTGTNTEAFF TRBV6-6 TRBD1 - TRBJ1-1
TGTGCCACCAGCAGAGTCCGATGGCCCGTCGGGGCCCAGTACTTC CATSRVRWPVGAQYF TRBV15 - - TRBJ2-5
TGTGCCATCAGGGCGGCCGGACTAGCGGGGTACGAGCAGTACTTC CAIRAAGLAGYEQYF TRBV10-3 TRBD2 - TRBJ2-7
TGCAGCGTCCTGACTAGCGGAGGATCCGGTGAGCAGTTCTTC CSVLTSGGSGEQFF TRBV29-1 TRBD2 few TRBJ2-1
TGTGCCAGCAGTTTAACAAGACAGGGAGGGGATTCACCCCTCCACTTT CASSLTRQGGDSPLHF TRBV12-3/TRBV12-4 TRBD1 - TRBJ1-6
TGTGCCACAGCAGACTTTCGTGGCTACACCTTC CATADFRGYTF TRBV12-3/TRBV12-4 - few TRBJ1-2
TGCGCCAGCAGCCAAGGGTCCTGGCAGACCCAGTACTTC CASSQGSWQTQYF TRBV4-1 - many TRBJ2-5
TGTGCCAGCAGCCCCACACTAGCGGGGAGGGCTAATGAGCAGTTCTTC CASSPTLAGRANEQFF TRBV9 TRBD2 - TRBJ2-1
TGTGCCAGCAGTCAAGCGGGACAGCTCATGAACACTGAAGCTTTCTTT CASSQAGQLMNTEAFF TRBV6-1 TRBD1 - TRBJ1-1
TGTGCCAGCAGCACGCCGCTAGCGGGGGATCAAGAGACCCAGTACTTC CASSTPLAGDQETQYF TRBV7-2 TRBD2 few TRBJ2-5
TGTGCCAGCAGCATCGGACGTTCTGGCGTGAATGAGCAGTTCTTC CASSIGRSGVNEQFF TRBV13 - few TRBJ2-1
TGTGCCAGCAGCTTCTTTGGGACAAAAGGGAACACTGAAGCTTTCTTT CASSFFGTKGNTEAFF TRBV21-1 - - TRBJ1-1
TGCGCCAGCAGCCAAGATTCCACAGGGGGCTTTAATGAAAAACTGTTTTTT CASSQDSTGGFNEKLFF TRBV4-1 TRBD1 - TRBJ1-4
TGTGCCACCAGTGGACAGGGGCGGGACGAGCAGTACTTC CATSGQGRDEQYF TRBV24-1 TRBD1 few TRBJ2-7
TGTGCCAGCAGTCCTTCCCTACGACAGGGGTGGACAGATACGCAGTATTTT CASSPSLRQGWTDTQYF TRBV28 TRBD1 once TRBJ2-3
TGCAGTGCTAGAGAGGGGACTCCTAATGAAAAACTGTTTTTT CSAREGTPNEKLFF TRBV20-1 - few TRBJ1-4
TGTGCCAGCAGCCATCTCAGCCAAGAGACCCAGTACTTC CASSHLSQETQYF TRBV4-2 - few TRBJ2-5
TGTGCCAGCAGTTGGACAGGGCTGCAAAGTGGCTACACCTTC CASSWTGLQSGYTF TRBV12-3/TRBV12-4 TRBD1 - TRBJ1-2
TGCGCCAGCAGCCCCCACAATTACTTAAAATATGGCTACACCTTC CASSPHNYLKYGYTF TRBV5-1 - - TRBJ1-2
TGTGCCAGCAGTTACGGGACTAGAGAAGAGACCCAGTACTTC CASSYGTREETQYF TRBV6-2/TRBV6-3 TRBD2 few TRBJ2-5
TGCAGCGCTGGGACAGGGGGCTATACCGGGGAGCTGTTTTTT CSAGTGGYTGELFF TRBV29-1 TRBD1 - TRBJ2-2
TGTGCCAGCAGCCCTCCCGTCCTCTATGGCTACACCTTC CASSPPVLYGYTF TRBV4-2 - few TRBJ1-2
TGCGCCAGCAGCCAAGATGGGGGGAGGACCCAGTACTTC CASSQDGGRTQYF TRBV4-3 - - TRBJ2-5
TGCAGTGCTAGAGGCGGTGGGGTTGGTTACATTCAGTACTTC CSARGGGVGYIQYF TRBV20-1 - - TRBJ2-4
TGTGCCAGCTCACCTAGCGGGAGGGCCGTCGGGGAGCTGTTTTTT CASSPSGRAVGELFF TRBV3-1 TRBD2 - TRBJ2-2
TGTGCCATCAGTGAGTCGTTTTTTGGGTCGGCAGTCCAGAAAGCTAACTATGGCTACACCTTC CAISESFFGSAVQKANYGYTF TRBV10-3 - few TRBJ1-2
TGTGCCAGCAGGCCGGGGGTATCTGGGGCCAACGTCCTGACTTTC CASRPGVSGANVLTF TRBV28 - few TRBJ2-6
TGTGCCAGCAGCTTGTGGTATCTCAAGTTCTCTGGAAACACCATATATTTT CASSLWYLKFSGNTIYF TRBV5-6 - few TRBJ1-3
TGCAGCGTGAGAGGTGGAAGAGTACAGGGGAACTATGGCTACACCTTC CSVRGGRVQGNYGYTF TRBV29-1 TRBD1 many TRBJ1-2
TGTGCCAGCAGCCAAGAGGTTCAAGCGACAGGGGGCGTGAATGAGCAGTTCTTC CASSQEVQATGGVNEQFF TRBV4-2 TRBD1 - TRBJ2-1
TGTGCCAGCAGCTTGGCGGCTACTTCCTACGGGCAGTACTTC CASSLAATSYGQYF TRBV7-3 - few TRBJ2-7
TGCAGCGTTGGCGCAGCCCAAGGATTTTATGGCTACACCTTC CSVGAAQGFYGYTF TRBV29-1 - - TRBJ1-2
TGTGCCAGCAGCCTCTTCGGTGTTACAGGGGCCATGAACACTGAAGCTTTCTTT CASSLFGVTGAMNTEAFF TRBV7-2 TRBD1 few TRBJ1-1
TGTGCCAGCAGTCGTGGGACAGGGGATGGAGGGAGGGCTGAAGCTTTCTTT CASSRGTGDGGRAEAFF TRBV12-3/TRBV12-4 TRBD1 few TRBJ1-1
TGTGCCAGCAGCTTAGACGACAGCTCCTACGAGCAGTACTTC CASSLDDSSYEQYF TRBV7-9 - - TRBJ2-7
TGTGCCAGCTCCTCGGTTCAGGGGGCTGGGGACACTGAAGCTTTCTTT CASSSVQGAGDTEAFF TRBV6-5 TRBD1 few TRBJ1-1
TGCAGCGTTCGGGGCGGGAGCGACTATGGCTACACCTTC CSVRGGSDYGYTF TRBV29-1 - - TRBJ1-2
TGTGCCAGCCAACAGTTCCGGGAGAAACTGTTTTTT CASQQFREKLFF TRBV7-9 - - TRBJ1-4
TGTGCCAGCGAGATTATGGGACAGGGGGTAGGTGAGCAGTTCTTC CASEIMGQGVGEQFF TRBV7-8 TRBD1 - TRBJ2-1
TGTGCCAGCGGAAGGACAGGGGTGCAAGATGAGCAGTTCTTC CASGRTGVQDEQFF TRBV25-1 TRBD1 - TRBJ2-1
TGTGCTAGCAGCTTACCGGGCGGGGTCTATGGCTACACCTTC CASSLPGGVYGYTF TRBV7-7 - - TRBJ1-2
TGTGCCAGCAGTCCCACCGGGTCCTCGGGCATTCAGTACTTC CASSPTGSSGIQYF TRBV12-3/TRBV12-4 - - TRBJ2-4
TGTGCCAGCAGCTTTATTATAGGACAGGGCTTTACCGGGGAGCTGTTTTTT CASSFIIGQGFTGELFF TRBV11-2 TRBD1 few TRBJ2-2
TGTGCCAGCAGCACCGGACGGGCGAACACCGAAGCTTTCTTT CASSTGRANTEAFF TRBV5-6 - - TRBJ1-1
TGCAGCGTGAAAGCTTGGGGCTACGAGCAGTACTTC CSVKAWGYEQYF TRBV29-1 - few TRBJ2-7
TGCGCCAGCAGCAATCCGGCTAGTAACGAACATGAGCAGTTCTTC CASSNPASNEHEQFF TRBV4-1 - - TRBJ2-1
- CASTNEYRQFFGPGTGELFF TRBV7-2 - - TRBJ2-2